This TCR beta chain was identified during a study of technical replicates of blood from a few donors. Trimming took 4 bases from V and 1 from J, leaving 14 bases between them. The V gene's germline CDR1 is SGHNT and CDR2 YYREEE (reference sequence). The CDR3 spans 15 residues. The data were produced by immunoSEQ multiplex PCR, yet TCRdb's version contains in-frame clones alone and is incomplete. Here the sample spans tens of thousands of clones, roughly 94% being singletons. The V gene is TRBV5-4, the J gene TRBJ1-2; D remains ambiguous. Sequencing used T cells isolated from PBMCs. The source of this sequence is a human donor in good health. CDR3 loop: CASSRAGGNNYGYTF. CDR3 coding DNA: TGTGCCAGCAGCCGGGCCGGAGGGAATAACTATGGCTACACCTTC.